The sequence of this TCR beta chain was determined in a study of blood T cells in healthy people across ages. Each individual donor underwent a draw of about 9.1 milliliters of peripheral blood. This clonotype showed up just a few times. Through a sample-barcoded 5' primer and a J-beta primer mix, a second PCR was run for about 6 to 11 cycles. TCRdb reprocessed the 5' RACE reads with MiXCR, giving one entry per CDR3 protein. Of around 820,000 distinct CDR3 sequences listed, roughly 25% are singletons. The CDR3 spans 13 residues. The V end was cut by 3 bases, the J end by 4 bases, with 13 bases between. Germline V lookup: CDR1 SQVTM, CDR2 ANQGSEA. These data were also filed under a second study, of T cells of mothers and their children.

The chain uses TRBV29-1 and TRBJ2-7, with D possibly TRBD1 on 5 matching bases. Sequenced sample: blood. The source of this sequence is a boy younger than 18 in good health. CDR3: CSVDVGQNYEQYF. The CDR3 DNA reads TGCAGCGTTGACGTGGGGCAGAATTACGAGCAGTACTTC.